This T cell receptor beta chain was obtained from a study of blood T cell repertoires in COVID-19. Study as a whole: T cells, B-cell-depleted T cells, or PBMCs provided the cDNA or gDNA that served as material.

Germline V gives CDR1 MGHDK, CDR2 SYGVNS. V lost 2 bases and J 8 bases, leaving 9 bases between the germline ends. The CDR3 extends over 12 amino acids. Per the original methods: By means of reference gene primer amplification, nucleated cell counts were estimated. Produced via immunoSEQ multiplex PCR; TCRdb's table is partial and in-frame only. V, J and clone size are taken as reported in that table, and D and trimming were inferred from the DNA itself. This sample has 200,000 to 250,000 clones, with around 90% found just once. Followed longitudinally, the Seattle patients had been enrolled during active infection.

Material for sequencing was peripheral blood. This chain uses TRBV25-1 with TRBJ1-2, with unresolved D. This sequence originates from a man aged 55 to 70 with COVID-19, enrolled during active disease. The CDR3 DNA sequence: TGTGCCAGCAGTGAACCCGGTTTGGGCTACACCTTC. Residues: CASSEPGLGYTF.